Presented here are 16 T cell receptor beta chains from one specimen sequenced in a study of tissue T cells after allogeneic stem cell transplantation. The time point was: mouse harvest day 14 after allogeneic transplant. The graft held 10^6 splenic CD5+ T cells and 10^7 T-cell-depleted bone marrow cells. The table came from immunoSEQ multiplex PCR; TCRdb's copy has only in-frame clones and leaves some out. The data contain approximately 3,200 clones, approximately 42% of them singletons. Source material: gut tissue. These receptors originate from a female BALB/c mouse given C57BL/6 T cells with graft-versus-host disease after an allogeneic hematopoietic cell transplant.

In regard to this clone: These gene names are mouse names. The read ends 1 residue before the CDR3 terminus; that terminus is restored from the germline J gene. The chain couples TRBV26 to TRBJ1-2, with D uncertain. The V and J ends lost 4 bases and 0 bases respectively, with 9 bases between them. CDR1 is KGHPV and CDR2 is FQNQEV in the germline V gene (reference sequence). This CDR3 is built from 14 residues. CDR3 DNA (partial): TGTGCCAGCAGTCCCCGGGCCGCAAACTCCGACTACACC. Protein: CASSPRAANSDYT. The full CDR3 reads CASSPRAANSDYTF.

By sample share, this clone is medium-sized. Gene names and germline match the mouse. The CDR3 extends 1 residue past the end of the read, so its final part is completed from the germline J gene. The chain joins TRBV26 to TRBJ1-1; 7 bases map to TRBD1. The V gene's germline CDR1 is KGHPV and CDR2 FQNQEV (reference sequence). The length of the CDR3 is 14 residues. V lost 1 base to trimming and J lost 1 base; unmatched junction nucleotides: 0. The CDR3 here is CASSLYRGNTEVFF. CDR3 bases read: TGTGCCAGCAGTCTGTACAGGGGAAACACAGAAGTCTTC.

A few counts support this clone. The gene symbols are mouse symbols. The read halts 1 residue ahead of the CDR3 end, with the missing end drawn from the germline J gene. The chain joins TRBV26 to TRBJ1-1, with a weak D call TRBD1 (5 bases). The CDR3 loop spans 13 amino acids. V was cut by 4 bases and J by 4 bases, with 10 bases left in between. Per the germline V gene, CDR1 is KGHPV and CDR2 is FQNQEV (reference sequence). The sequenced part of the CDR3 DNA is TGTGCCAGCAGTCGAGGGGTGGGCACAGAAGTCTTC. The encoded protein is CASSRGVGTEVF. The whole CDR3 protein is CASSRGVGTEVFF. The whole variable domain, remainder taken from reference TRBV26 and TRBJ1-1, is NSKVIQTPRYLVKGQGQKAKMRCIPEKGHPVVFWYQQNKNNEFKFLINFQNQEVLQQIDMTEKRFSAECPSNSPCSLEIQSSEAGDSALYLCASSRGVGTEVFFGKGTRLTVV.

This clone showed up just a few times. The gene symbols are mouse symbols. Here the CDR3 reads CASSLTGGPGNTLYF. The covered CDR3 bases are TGTGCCAGCAGTCTGACAGGGGGTCCTGGAAATACGCTCTAT. V and J are TRBV26 and TRBJ1-3, with TRBD1 matching over 8 bases. The CDR3 end lies 1 residue beyond the end of the read and is filled in from the germline J gene. CDR1 is KGHPV, CDR2 FQNQEV, per germline (reference sequence). V gave up 2 bases and J gave up 2 bases; unmatched junction bases: 2. The CDR3 runs to 15 residues.

As to this clone: The genes and germline here are from mouse. The read ends 1 residue early relative to the CDR3; the germline J gene fills the gap. This chain links TRBV23 with TRBJ1-1; TRBD1, as called in the table, went unchecked against the DNA. Germline assignment: CDR1 KGHTA and CDR2 FQNQQP. The length of the CDR3 is 15 residues. The CDR3 reads CSSSLLRGGNTEVFF. CDR3 bases read: TGCTCCAGCAGTCTACTCAGGGGAGGGAACACAGAAGTCTTC.

This clone was recorded a few times. Genes and germline come from the mouse. The CDR3 end lies 1 residue beyond the end of the read and is filled in from the germline J gene. The V gene is TRBV3, the J gene TRBJ2-2, with D possibly matching TRBD1 (5 bases). V was cut by 7 bases and J by 2 bases, with 8 bases left in between. The length of the CDR3 is 13 residues. Germline V gene data show CDR1 as SNHLY and CDR2 as FYNGKV (reference sequence). The sequenced CDR3 bases are TGTGCCAGCAAGACAGTCAACACCGGGCAGCTCTAC. It translates to CASKTVNTGQLY. The whole CDR3 protein reads CASKTVNTGQLYF.

Details on this clone: The gene symbols are mouse symbols. The read is 1 residue too short to cover the CDR3 end, so that end is filled in from the germline J gene. The J gene is TRBJ2-2, the V gene TRBV3; 7 bases are shared with TRBD1. Germline loops: CDR1 SNHLY, CDR2 FYNGKV (reference sequence). The J segment lost 1 base and the V segment lost 5 bases, leaving 1 base of the junction unmatched. The CDR3 length is 14 residues. CDR3: CASSRDRNTGQLYF. The CDR3 bases that were read are TGTGCCAGCAGCCGGGACAGAAACACCGGGCAGCTCTAC.

A remark on this clone: Mouse gene names apply. The sequenced fragment ends 1 residue before the CDR3 boundary, so the rest is inferred from the germline J gene. The rearrangement uses TRBV26 and TRBJ2-7; D may be TRBD1 (6 bases). CDR1 is KGHPV and CDR2 is FQNQEV in the germline V gene (reference sequence). The CDR3 loop spans 14 amino acids. Trimming shortened V by 5 bases and J by 2 bases, and 13 bases separated the two germline ends. Partial CDR3 DNA: TGTGCCAGCAGTGTCTCCGGGACAACCTATGAACAGTAC. The encoded protein is CASSVSGTTYEQY. The CDR3 reads in full as CASSVSGTTYEQYF.

In the case of this clone: The germline and genes are mouse ones. The DNA ends 1 residue before the CDR3 does, and the rest of the CDR3 is filled in from the germline J gene. The rearrangement joins TRBV3 to TRBJ2-4; 10 bases fit TRBD1. Losses at the gene ends were 5 bases for V and 6 bases for J; bases not matched to a gene: 5. This CDR3 comprises 14 residues. Germline loops: CDR1 SNHLY, CDR2 FYNGKV (reference sequence). The CDR3 DNA, read in part, is TGTGCCAGCAGCGAGGGACAGGGGAGGAACACCTTGTAC. It encodes CASSEGQGRNTLY. From start to end, the CDR3 is CASSEGQGRNTLYF.

Concerning this clone itself: Gene names denote mouse genes. Read sequence stops 1 residue before the CDR3 end, and the germline J gene provides the missing end. The chain carries TRBV12-1 and TRBJ2-5, with D uncertain. The germline gives CDR1 SGHSN, CDR2 HYEKVE. The CDR3 runs 13 residues. Trimming pared 2 bases from V and 5 bases from J, leaving 10 bases between. Partial CDR3 DNA: TGTGCCAGCTCTCGACCCTCTCGAGACACCCAGTAC. Protein: CASSRPSRDTQY. The whole CDR3 protein is CASSRPSRDTQYF.

A remark on this clone: Gene names and germline match the mouse. The sequenced fragment ends 1 residue before the CDR3 boundary, so the rest is inferred from the germline J gene. The chain uses TRBV26 and TRBJ1-1; the D gene is possibly TRBD1 (6 bases). Germline-derived CDR1 and CDR2 are KGHPV and FQNQEV (reference sequence). This CDR3 is built from 13 residues. Trimming left V 4 bases short and J 1 base short, with 7 bases between. The part of the CDR3 DNA that was read is TGTGCCAGCAGTCAACAGGGAAACACAGAAGTCTTC. This sequence encodes CASSQQGNTEVF. The whole CDR3 sequence reads CASSQQGNTEVFF.

In this sample, this clone turned up a few times. Mouse names are used for the genes. The read ends 1 residue shy of where the CDR3 ends; the end is completed using the germline J gene. The gene calls are TRBV3 and TRBJ1-1, with unresolved D. Germline CDR1 and CDR2: SNHLY and FYNGKV (reference sequence). V was pared by 3 bases and J by 4 bases, with 9 bases between. This CDR3 comprises 13 residues. The CDR3 sequence: CASSLGTVTEVFF. CDR3 DNA (partial): TGTGCCAGCAGCTTGGGCACCGTCACAGAAGTCTTC.

This clone came up a few times. The genes and germline here are from mouse. The CDR3 is cut off 1 residue early in the read; its end comes from the germline J gene. The V and J genes are TRBV13-1 and TRBJ1-3, with a tentative D call TRBD1 (5 bases). The germline V and J ends were trimmed by 3 bases and 0 bases, with 7 bases remaining between them. Looked up from germline, CDR1 is NSHNY and CDR2 is SYGAGN. The CDR3 is 14 residues long. This CDR3 reads CASSGQLSGNTLYF. The DNA read from the CDR3 is TGTGCCAGCAGTGGACAGCTTTCTGGAAATACGCTCTAT.

A note on this clone: Any gene name here is a mouse gene name. The read halts 1 residue ahead of the CDR3 end, with the missing end drawn from the germline J gene. The chain uses TRBV19 and TRBJ1-1, with 7 bases aligning to TRBD1. This CDR3 comprises 16 residues. Germline values: CDR1 FNHDT, CDR2 SITEND (reference sequence). With V trimmed by 6 bases and J by 1 base, 12 bases remained unmatched. CDR3: CASNPRQGRGNTEVFF. Partial CDR3 DNA: TGTGCCAGCAACCCGAGACAGGGAAGGGGGAACACAGAAGTCTTC.

In regard to this clone: Genes and germline come from the mouse. The DNA read from the CDR3 is TGTGCAAGCAGCTTAGACAGGAGAAACACAGAAGTCTTC. This gives the protein CASSLDRRNTEVF. The whole CDR3 region reads CASSLDRRNTEVFF. V gene TRBV16 combines with J gene TRBJ1-1; D call uncertain. The CDR3 end falls 1 residue outside the read, so it is completed with the germline J gene. Trimming took off 0 bases at V and 1 base at J, with 6 bases between the two ends. This CDR3 has 14 amino acids. Germline CDR1 is SGHSA and CDR2 is FRNQAP.

This clone is termed medium-sized (0.01 to 0.1%). Germline and genes: mouse. The read halts 1 residue ahead of the CDR3 end, with the missing end drawn from the germline J gene. The V gene is TRBV29, the J gene TRBJ2-1, with 8 bases aligning to TRBD1. V was clipped by 9 bases and J by 1 base; unmatched bases: 2. Germline loops: CDR1 MSHET, CDR2 SYDVDS. The CDR3 runs to 13 residues. This CDR3 is CARDRGNYAEQFF. The covered CDR3 bases are TGTGCTAGAGACAGGGGAAACTATGCTGAGCAGTTC.